The next 18 T cell receptor beta chains were all read from a single sample in a study of shared clonotypes between healthy human individuals. Method: immunoSEQ multiplex PCR; TCRdb's copy keeps in-frame clones and lacks some. The sample lists approximately 810,000 clones, 92% occurring once. The naive CD8 subset, CD45RO-negative cells positively selected for CCR7, excluded terminally differentiated effector memory CD45RA+ cells. The sample comprised naive CD8+ T cells sorted from blood. These receptors all come from a man aged 25 to 40 in good health.

The chain is built from TRBV28 and TRBJ1-5; no reliable D call. Per germline, CDR1 MDHEN and CDR2 SYDVKM. Trimming took 7 bases from V and 0 from J, leaving 13 bases between them. CDR3 length: 15 residues. The DNA of the CDR3 is TGTGCCAGCATCCCAGGCCCCCATAGCAATCAGCCCCAGCATTTT. This gives the protein CASIPGPHSNQPQHF.

The chain joins TRBV9 to TRBJ2-1, with D perhaps matching TRBD2 (6 bases). Trimming took 3 bases from V and 2 from J, leaving 9 bases between them. CDR3 length: 14 amino acids. CDR1 and CDR2 from the germline V gene are SGDLS and YYNGEE. As DNA, the CDR3 is TGTGCCAGCAGCGCGGACTACACCTACAATGAGCAGTTCTTC. Protein sequence: CASSADYTYNEQFF.

The CDR3 bases are TGTGCCAGCAGCTCGGACCGAGACTACGAGCAGTACTTC. Translated: CASSSDRDYEQYF. V and J are TRBV13 and TRBJ2-7; D unclear. The CDR3 covers 13 residues. V lost 4 bases to trimming and J lost 3 bases, with 10 bases between them. CDR1 and CDR2 (germline): PRHDT, FYEKMQ (reference sequence).

The genes are TRBV13 and TRBJ2-7; D is perhaps TRBD1 (7 bases). The germline gives CDR1 PRHDT, CDR2 FYEKMQ (reference sequence). V lost 3 bases and J 3 bases, leaving 15 bases between the germline ends. The CDR3 loop spans 15 amino acids. The CDR3 reads CASSLAGQSSYEQYF. CDR3 nucleotide sequence: TGTGCCAGCAGCTTGGCGGGACAGTCTAGCTACGAGCAGTACTTC.

The J gene is TRBJ1-2, the V gene TRBV5-1, with D possibly matching TRBD1 (6 bases). The CDR3 covers 15 residues. The V and J ends lost 3 bases and 4 bases respectively, with 16 bases between them. From germline, CDR1 is SGHRS and CDR2 YFSETQ. The CDR3 sequence is CASSSPLTGPYGYTF. The CDR3 DNA reads as TGCGCCAGCAGCTCCCCCCTGACAGGTCCCTATGGCTACACCTTC.

The V call is TRBV30, the J call TRBJ2-2, with a possible D match to TRBD1 (6 bases). The CDR3 totals 16 residues. The V gene lost 4 bases and the J gene lost 3 bases, with 18 bases spanning the gap. Germline-derived CDR1 and CDR2 are GTSNPN and SVGIG (reference sequence). The CDR3 sequence is CAWNNPRDKDTGELFF. Here the CDR3 DNA reads TGTGCCTGGAATAATCCCCGGGACAAGGACACCGGGGAGCTGTTTTTT.

This chain joins TRBV7-9 and TRBJ2-7; either TRBD1 or TRBD2 may fit D (5 bases each). There are 15 residues in the CDR3. Germline CDR1 and CDR2: SEHNR and FQNEAQ (reference sequence). The V end was cut by 2 bases, the J end by 2 bases, with 13 bases between. The DNA for the CDR3 is TGTGCCAGCAGCTTAAACCGGGACGGGGCCTACGAGCAGTACTTC. Its translation: CASSLNRDGAYEQYF.

The CDR3 reads CASSPRTEPHNEQFF. The CDR3 bases are TGTGCCAGCTCTCCTAGGACAGAGCCCCACAATGAGCAGTTCTTC. The chain recombines TRBV27 with TRBJ2-1; a weak D match, TRBD1 (6 bases). CDR1 MNHEY and CDR2 SMNVEV come from the germline V gene (reference sequence). Between the trimmed V and J ends, which lost 8 bases and 5 bases, there was a span of 19 bases. The CDR3 is 15 residues long.

This clone was found once. The V and J genes are TRBV4-1 and TRBJ1-5; TRBD1 might be the D (6 bases). There are 15 residues in the CDR3. V lost 5 bases, J lost 3 bases, and 14 bases lay in between. Germline values: CDR1 MGHRA, CDR2 YSYEKL. The CDR3 bases are TGCGCCAGCAGCATGATAGGACAGCACAATCAGCCCCAGCATTTT. It yields the protein CASSMIGQHNQPQHF.

V gene TRBV6-5 combines with J gene TRBJ2-7; D could derive from TRBD1 or TRBD2 (5 bases each). Germline V CDR1 and CDR2: MNHEY, SVGAGI. Trimming took 2 bases from V and 3 from J, leaving 8 bases between them. The CDR3 sequence is 13 residues long. CDR3 sequence: CASSYRDGYEQYF. CDR3 in DNA: TGTGCCAGCAGTTACCGGGACGGCTACGAGCAGTACTTC.

The chain uses TRBV6-6 and TRBJ1-1, with D hard to call. This CDR3 has 13 residues. Germline lookup yields CDR1 MNHNY and CDR2 SVGAGI (reference sequence). Trimming cost V 6 bases and J 7 bases, with 15 bases left between them. The CDR3 spells CASSLPSDFEAFF. The DNA of the CDR3 is TGTGCCAGCAGCCTACCGTCGGATTTTGAAGCTTTCTTT.

The CDR3 bases are TGTGCCAGCACCGAGGCGACATCCTCCCCCCCAGATACGCAGTATTTT. Translation: CASTEATSSPPDTQYF. The genes are TRBV27 and TRBJ2-3; no clear D gene. The CDR3 covers 16 residues. V lost 7 bases to trimming and J lost 4 bases, with 21 bases between them. Germline values: CDR1 MNHEY, CDR2 SMNVEV (reference sequence).

The genes are TRBV27 and TRBJ2-7; 12 nucleotides line up with TRBD2. With V trimmed by 4 bases and J by 1 base, 8 bases remained unmatched. The CDR3 contains 17 residues. Germline CDR1 MNHEY, CDR2 SMNVEV (reference sequence). CDR3 amino acids: CASSWDLTSGRSYEQYF. In DNA form, the CDR3 reads TGTGCCAGCAGTTGGGACCTAACTAGCGGGAGGTCCTACGAGCAGTACTTC.

The chain carries TRBV7-9 and TRBJ1-1; no clear D gene. The V end was cut by 0 bases, the J end by 3 bases, with 11 bases between. The CDR3 length is 15 residues. Germline loops: CDR1 SEHNR, CDR2 FQNEAQ (reference sequence). The CDR3 DNA reads as TGTGCCAGCAGCTTAGCGAGCGTCAAGGACACTGAAGCTTTCTTT. Amino acids: CASSLASVKDTEAFF.

This chain joins TRBV7-8 and TRBJ1-1; perhaps TRBD1 as D (5 bases). The CDR3 loop spans 12 amino acids. In germline, CDR1 is SGHVS, CDR2 FQNEAQ. V lost 5 bases, J lost 5 bases, and 9 bases lay in between. CDR3 loop: CASSPEGTEAFF. CDR3 nucleotides: TGTGCCAGCAGCCCAGAGGGGACTGAAGCTTTCTTT.

The chain is built from TRBV29-1 and TRBJ1-1; D gene ambiguous. CDR1 and CDR2 from the germline V gene are SQVTM and ANQGSEA. The CDR3 covers 11 residues. V shed 0 bases and J shed 6 bases, with 5 bases lying between them. The DNA of the CDR3 is TGCAGCGTTGAAGATTTCTCTGAAGCTTTCTTT. Translating it yields CSVEDFSEAFF.

The gene calls are TRBV4-1 and TRBJ1-2, with 8 nucleotides matching TRBD1. The germline CDR1 and CDR2 sequences are MGHRA and YSYEKL. V trimming: 2 bases; J trimming: 3 bases; junction bases outside the gene matches: 2. CDR3 length: 14 amino acids. The CDR3 DNA follows: TGCGCCAGCAGCCAAATACAGGGGGACTATGGCTACACCTTC. Its translation: CASSQIQGDYGYTF.

The gene calls are TRBV27 and TRBJ2-1, with D possibly being TRBD2 (5 bases). The germline V gene encodes CDR1 MNHEY and CDR2 SMNVEV (reference sequence). The CDR3 loop spans 13 amino acids. The V and J ends lost 7 bases and 9 bases respectively, with 16 bases between them. The CDR3, as DNA: TGTGCCAGCACCCACTCAAGGGCGGGTGAGCAGTTCTTC. Its protein product is CASTHSRAGEQFF.